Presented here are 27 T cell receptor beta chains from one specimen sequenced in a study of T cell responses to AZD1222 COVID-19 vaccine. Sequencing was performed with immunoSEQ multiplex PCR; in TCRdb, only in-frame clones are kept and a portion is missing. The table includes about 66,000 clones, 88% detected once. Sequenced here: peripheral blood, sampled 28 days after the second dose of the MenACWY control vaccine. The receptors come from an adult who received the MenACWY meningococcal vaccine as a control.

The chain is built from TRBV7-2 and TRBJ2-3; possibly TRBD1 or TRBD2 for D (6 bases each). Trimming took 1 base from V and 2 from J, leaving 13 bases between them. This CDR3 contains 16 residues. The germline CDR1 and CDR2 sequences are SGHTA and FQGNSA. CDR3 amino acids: CASSLVLGGVTDTQYF. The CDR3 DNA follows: TGTGCCAGCAGCTTAGTACTGGGGGGCGTCACAGATACGCAGTATTTT.

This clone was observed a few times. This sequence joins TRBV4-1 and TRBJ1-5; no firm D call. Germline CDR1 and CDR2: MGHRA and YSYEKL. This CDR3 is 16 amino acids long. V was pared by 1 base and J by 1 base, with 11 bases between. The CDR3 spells CASSQGSPTSNQPQHF. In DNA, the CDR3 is TGCGCCAGCAGCCAAGGGTCACCTACCAGCAATCAGCCCCAGCATTTT.

CDR3 region: CASSLEWTGRLSQPQHF. CDR3 coding DNA: TGTGCCAGCAGCTTGGAATGGACAGGGAGATTGAGTCAGCCCCAGCATTTT. The V and J genes are TRBV5-5 and TRBJ1-5, with TRBD1 matching 8 bases. After removal of 0 bases from V and 6 bases from J, the junction contained 11 bases not matched to a gene. The CDR3 runs 17 residues. Germline V gene sequence: CDR1 SGHKS, CDR2 YYEKEE (reference sequence).

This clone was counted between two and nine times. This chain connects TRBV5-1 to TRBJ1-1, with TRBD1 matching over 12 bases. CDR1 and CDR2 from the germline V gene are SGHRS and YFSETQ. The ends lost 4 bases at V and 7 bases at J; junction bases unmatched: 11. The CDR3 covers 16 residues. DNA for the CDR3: TGCGCCAGCAGCCGTGAGGGACAGGGGGCGGTAGATGAAGCTTTCTTT. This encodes CASSREGQGAVDEAFF.

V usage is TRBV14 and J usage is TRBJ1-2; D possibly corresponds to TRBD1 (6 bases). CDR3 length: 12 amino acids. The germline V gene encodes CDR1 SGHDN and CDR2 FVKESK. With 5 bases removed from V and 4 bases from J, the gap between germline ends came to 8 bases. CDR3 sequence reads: CASSAQGYGYTF. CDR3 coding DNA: TGTGCCAGCAGCGCACAGGGCTATGGCTACACCTTC.

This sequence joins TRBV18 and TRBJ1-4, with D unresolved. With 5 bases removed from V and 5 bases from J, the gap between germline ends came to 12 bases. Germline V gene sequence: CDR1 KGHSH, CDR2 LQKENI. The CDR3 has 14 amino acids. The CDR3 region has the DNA TGTGCCAGCTCAACGGACGGTTTCAATGAAAAACTGTTTTTT. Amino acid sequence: CASSTDGFNEKLFF.

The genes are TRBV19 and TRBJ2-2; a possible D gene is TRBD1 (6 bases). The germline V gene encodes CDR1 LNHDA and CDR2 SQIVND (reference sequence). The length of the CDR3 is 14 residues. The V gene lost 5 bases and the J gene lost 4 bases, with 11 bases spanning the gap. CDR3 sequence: CASSPGQFTGELFF. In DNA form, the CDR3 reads TGTGCCAGTAGTCCAGGACAGTTCACCGGGGAGCTGTTTTTT.

The CDR3 is CASSPGPRDREKLFF. The CDR3 coding sequence is TGTGCCAGTAGTCCCGGGCCCCGGGATAGGGAAAAACTGTTTTTT. The chain combines TRBV19 with TRBJ1-4; D unclear. CDR1 is LNHDA, CDR2 SQIVND, per germline (reference sequence). V lost 5 bases and J 8 bases, leaving 18 bases between the germline ends. The CDR3 sequence is 15 residues long.

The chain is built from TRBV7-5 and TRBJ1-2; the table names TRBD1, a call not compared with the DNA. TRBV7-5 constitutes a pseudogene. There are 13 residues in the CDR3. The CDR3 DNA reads TGTGTCAGAAGCTTCTCAGGGGGAATTGGCTACACCTTC. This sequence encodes CVRSFSGGIGYTF.

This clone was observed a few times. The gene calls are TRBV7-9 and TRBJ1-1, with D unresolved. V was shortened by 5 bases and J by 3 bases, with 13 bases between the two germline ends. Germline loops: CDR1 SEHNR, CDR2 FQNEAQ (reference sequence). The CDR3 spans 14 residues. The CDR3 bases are TGTGCCAGCAGCCCCCGGCTCTCCCACACTGAAGCTTTCTTT. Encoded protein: CASSPRLSHTEAFF. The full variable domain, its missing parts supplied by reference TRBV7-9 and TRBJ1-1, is DTGVSQNPRHKITKRGQNVTFRCDPISEHNRLYWYRQTLGQGPEFLTYFQNEAQLEKSRLLSDRFSAERPKGSFSTLEIQRTEQGDSAMYLCASSPRLSHTEAFFGQGTRLTVV.

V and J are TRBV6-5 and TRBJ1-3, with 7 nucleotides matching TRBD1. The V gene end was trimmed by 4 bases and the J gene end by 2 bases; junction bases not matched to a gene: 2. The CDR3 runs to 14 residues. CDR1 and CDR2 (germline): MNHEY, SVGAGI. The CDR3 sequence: CASSSGQTGNTIYF. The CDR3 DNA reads TGTGCCAGCAGTTCGGGACAGACTGGAAACACCATATATTTT.

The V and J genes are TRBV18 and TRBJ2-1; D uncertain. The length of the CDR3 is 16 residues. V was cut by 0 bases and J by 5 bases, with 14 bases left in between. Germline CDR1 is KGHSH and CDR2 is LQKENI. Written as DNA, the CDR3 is TGTGCCAGCTCACCACCCGCGGAGATCGGCCACAATGAGCAGTTCTTC. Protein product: CASSPPAEIGHNEQFF.

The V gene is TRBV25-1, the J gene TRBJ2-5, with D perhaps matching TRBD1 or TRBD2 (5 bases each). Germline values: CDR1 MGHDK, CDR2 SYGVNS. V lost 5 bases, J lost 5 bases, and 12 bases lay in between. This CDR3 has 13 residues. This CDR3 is CASSKRGVETQYF. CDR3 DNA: TGTGCCAGCAGTAAGAGGGGAGTTGAGACCCAGTACTTC.

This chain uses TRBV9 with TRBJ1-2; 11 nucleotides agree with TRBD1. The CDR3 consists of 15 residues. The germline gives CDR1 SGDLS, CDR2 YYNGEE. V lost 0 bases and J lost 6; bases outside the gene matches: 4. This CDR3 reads CASSVVPGQGDGYTF. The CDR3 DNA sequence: TGTGCCAGCAGCGTAGTTCCGGGACAGGGGGATGGCTACACCTTC. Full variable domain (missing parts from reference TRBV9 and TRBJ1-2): DSGVTQTPKHLITATGQRVTLRCSPRSGDLSVYWYQQSLDQGLQFLIQYYNGEERAKGNILERFSAQQFPDLHSELNLSSLELGDSALYFCASSVVPGQGDGYTFGSGTRLTVV.

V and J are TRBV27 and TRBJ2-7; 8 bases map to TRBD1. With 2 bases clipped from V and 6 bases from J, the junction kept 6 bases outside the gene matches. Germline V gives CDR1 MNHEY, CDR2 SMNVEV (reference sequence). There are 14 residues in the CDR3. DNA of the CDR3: TGTGCCAGCAGTTTACAGGGGGCGGAAGGCGAGCAGTACTTC. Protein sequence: CASSLQGAEGEQYF.

The CDR3 sequence is CASSSTASPLHF. As DNA, the CDR3 is TGTGCCAGCAGTTCGACAGCTTCACCCCTCCACTTT. The chain has TRBV27 and TRBJ1-6; TRBD1 might be the D (5 bases). The V end lost 4 bases, the J end lost 9 bases, and 7 bases lay between the germline ends. Germline values: CDR1 MNHEY, CDR2 SMNVEV (reference sequence). This CDR3 is 12 amino acids long.

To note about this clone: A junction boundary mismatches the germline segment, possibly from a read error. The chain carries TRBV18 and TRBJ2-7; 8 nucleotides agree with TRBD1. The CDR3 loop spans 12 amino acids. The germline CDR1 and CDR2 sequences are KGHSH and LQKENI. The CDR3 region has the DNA TGTGCCAGCTCCCCTGGACAGGGAGAAAGCGCGTTC. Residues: CASSPGQGESAF.

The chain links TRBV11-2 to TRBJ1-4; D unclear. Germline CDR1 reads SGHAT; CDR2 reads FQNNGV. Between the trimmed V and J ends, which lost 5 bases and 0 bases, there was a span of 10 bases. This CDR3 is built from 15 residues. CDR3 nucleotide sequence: TGTGCCAGCAGCCCTGGCCCGACAACTAATGAAAAACTGTTTTTT. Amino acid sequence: CASSPGPTTNEKLFF.

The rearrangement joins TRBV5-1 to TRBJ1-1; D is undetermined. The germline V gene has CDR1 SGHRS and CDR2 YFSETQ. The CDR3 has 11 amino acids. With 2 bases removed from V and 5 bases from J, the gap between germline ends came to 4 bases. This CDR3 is CASSFETEAFF. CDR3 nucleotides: TGCGCCAGCAGCTTTGAGACTGAAGCTTTCTTT.

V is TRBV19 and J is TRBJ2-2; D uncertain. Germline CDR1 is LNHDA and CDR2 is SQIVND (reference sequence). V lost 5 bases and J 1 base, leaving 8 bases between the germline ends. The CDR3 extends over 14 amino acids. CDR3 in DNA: TGTGCCAGTAGTCCCCAACAGAACACCGGGGAGCTGTTTTTT. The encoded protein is CASSPQQNTGELFF.

The CDR3 DNA reads TGCGCCAGCAGTGGGACAGGGATGAATTCACCCCTCCACTTT. Amino acids: CASSGTGMNSPLHF. The chain couples TRBV10-2 to TRBJ1-6; 8 bases match TRBD1. Germline V gene sequence: CDR1 WSHSY, CDR2 SAAADI. The CDR3 consists of 14 residues. The V segment lost 4 bases and the J segment 7 bases; nucleotides outside the gene matches: 3.

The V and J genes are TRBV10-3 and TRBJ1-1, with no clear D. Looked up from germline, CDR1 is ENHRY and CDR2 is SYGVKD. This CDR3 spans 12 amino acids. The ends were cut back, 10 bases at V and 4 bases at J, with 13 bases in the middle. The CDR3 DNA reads TGTGCCACTCGGGCAGCGGGCACTGAAGCTTTCTTT. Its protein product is CATRAAGTEAFF.

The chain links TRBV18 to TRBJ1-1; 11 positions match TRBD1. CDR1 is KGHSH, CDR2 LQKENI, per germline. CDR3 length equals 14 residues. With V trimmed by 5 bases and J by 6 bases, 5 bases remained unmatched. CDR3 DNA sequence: TGTGCCAGCTCATACGGACAGGGGGCGTCTGAAGCTTTCTTT. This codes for CASSYGQGASEAFF.

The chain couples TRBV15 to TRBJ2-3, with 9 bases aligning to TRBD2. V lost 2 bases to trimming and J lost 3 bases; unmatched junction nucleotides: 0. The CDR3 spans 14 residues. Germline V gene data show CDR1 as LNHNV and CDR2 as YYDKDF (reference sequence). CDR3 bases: TGTGCCACCAGCAGACTAGCGGGAACAGATACGCAGTATTTT. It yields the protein CATSRLAGTDTQYF.

The CDR3 region has the DNA TGTGCCAGCAAACCAACGGGGGCCCACAATGAGCAGTTCTTC. Its translation is CASKPTGAHNEQFF. The rearrangement uses TRBV7-2 and TRBJ2-1, with D tentatively TRBD1 or TRBD2 (6 bases each). The ends were cut back, 7 bases at V and 5 bases at J, with 15 bases in the middle. The germline V gene has CDR1 SGHTA and CDR2 FQGNSA. The CDR3 consists of 14 residues.

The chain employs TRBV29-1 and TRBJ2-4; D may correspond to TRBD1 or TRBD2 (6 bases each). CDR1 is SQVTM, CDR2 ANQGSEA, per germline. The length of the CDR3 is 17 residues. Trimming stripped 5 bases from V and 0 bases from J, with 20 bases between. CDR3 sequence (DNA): TGCAGCGTTCCGTGGGGGGCTCGACGACTAGCCAAAAACATTCAGTACTTC. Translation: CSVPWGARRLAKNIQYF.

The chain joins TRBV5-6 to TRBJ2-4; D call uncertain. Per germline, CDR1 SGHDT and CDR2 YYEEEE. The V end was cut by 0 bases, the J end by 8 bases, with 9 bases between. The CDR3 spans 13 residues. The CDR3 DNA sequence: TGTGCCAGCAGCTTGGGGCCCTCGGACATTCAGTACTTC. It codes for CASSLGPSDIQYF.